The rows below give T cell receptor beta chains drawn from one sample of a study of neurological immune-mediated disorders. MiXCR, applied by TCRdb to the 5' RACE reads, yields one record per CDR3 protein. Of tens of thousands of distinct CDR3 sequences listed, 10% to 15% are singletons. The sample comprised PBMCs. These receptors were collected from a woman aged 40 to 49 in good health. CDR3s include the opening cysteine and the closing phenylalanine or tryptophan. Fields, in order: CDR3 protein, CDR3 DNA, J gene, clone size, D gene, V gene. The D gene is left open where the match is weak. For some rows the clone size is stated as once, few or many, or as a class when expanded; others skip it.

CDR3 protein: CASSPERGGNTIYF
CDR3 DNA: TGCGCCAGCAGCCCAGAGAGGGGTGGAAACACCATATATTTT
J gene: TRBJ1-3
clone size: many
D gene: -
V gene: TRBV5-1

CDR3 protein: CSARDWGAQETQYF
CDR3 DNA: TGCAGTGCTAGAGATTGGGGGGCACAAGAGACCCAGTACTTC
J gene: TRBJ2-5
clone size: many
D gene: -
V gene: TRBV20-1

CDR3 protein: CATSEGTGTHWETQYF
CDR3 DNA: TGTGCCACCAGTGAAGGAACCGGGACTCACTGGGAGACCCAGTACTTC
J gene: TRBJ2-5
clone size: many
D gene: -
V gene: TRBV24-1

CDR3 protein: CASSQGVNSGGEKLFF
CDR3 DNA: TGCGCCAGCAGCCAGGGGGTCAATTCGGGAGGTGAAAAACTGTTTTTT
J gene: TRBJ1-4
clone size: many
D gene: TRBD1
V gene: TRBV5-1

CDR3 protein: CAISDASYGYTF
CDR3 DNA: TGTGCCATCAGTGATGCGAGCTATGGCTACACCTTC
J gene: TRBJ1-2
clone size: many
D gene: -
V gene: TRBV10-3

CDR3 protein: CASSLASFNEQFF
CDR3 DNA: TGCGCCAGCAGCTTAGCGTCATTCAATGAGCAGTTCTTC
J gene: TRBJ2-1
clone size: many
D gene: -
V gene: TRBV5-1

CDR3 protein: CASSPWDRQETQYF
CDR3 DNA: TGTGCCAGCAGCCCGTGGGACAGACAAGAGACCCAGTACTTC
J gene: TRBJ2-5
clone size: -
D gene: TRBD1
V gene: TRBV11-2

CDR3 protein: CASSQEVNGYNQPQHF
CDR3 DNA: TGCGCCAGCAGCCAAGAGGTCAACGGATACAATCAGCCCCAGCATTTT
J gene: TRBJ1-5
clone size: many
D gene: -
V gene: TRBV4-1

CDR3 protein: CASTSTRVNTGELFF
CDR3 DNA: TGTGCCAGCACCTCCACGCGGGTTAACACCGGGGAGCTGTTTTTT
J gene: TRBJ2-2
clone size: many
D gene: -
V gene: TRBV5-5

CDR3 protein: CASSFLQGDYEQYF
CDR3 DNA: TGTGCCAGCAGTTTTTTACAGGGGGACTACGAGCAGTACTTC
J gene: TRBJ2-7
clone size: many
D gene: TRBD1
V gene: TRBV12-3/TRBV12-4

CDR3 protein: CSAKGASRYEQYF
CDR3 DNA: TGCAGTGCTAAGGGGGCGTCTCGTTACGAGCAGTACTTC
J gene: TRBJ2-7
clone size: medium-sized
D gene: TRBD1
V gene: TRBV20-1

CDR3 protein: CASTPGGVRSSYEQYF
CDR3 DNA: TGTGCCAGCACTCCTGGGGGGGTCCGGAGCTCCTACGAGCAGTACTTC
J gene: TRBJ2-7
clone size: many
D gene: TRBD2
V gene: TRBV7-2

CDR3 protein: CASSSISEYEQYF
CDR3 DNA: TGTGCCAGCAGCTCTATAAGCGAATACGAGCAGTACTTC
J gene: TRBJ2-7
clone size: -
D gene: -
V gene: TRBV7-2

CDR3 protein: CSARDKVVHSYNEQFF
CDR3 DNA: TGCAGTGCTAGAGATAAGGTGGTGCACTCCTACAATGAGCAGTTCTTC
J gene: TRBJ2-1
clone size: once
D gene: -
V gene: TRBV20-1

CDR3 protein: CASSFAGGSYEQYF
CDR3 DNA: TGTGCCAGCAGCTTTGCAGGGGGCTCCTACGAGCAGTACTTC
J gene: TRBJ2-7
clone size: many
D gene: TRBD1
V gene: TRBV7-6

CDR3 protein: CASSLGWDTEAFF
CDR3 DNA: TGCGCCAGCAGCTTAGGTTGGGACACTGAAGCTTTCTTT
J gene: TRBJ1-1
clone size: many
D gene: -
V gene: TRBV5-1

CDR3 protein: CSARAGEGFYEQYF
CDR3 DNA: TGCAGTGCTAGAGCCGGGGAGGGTTTTTACGAGCAGTACTTC
J gene: TRBJ2-7
clone size: many
D gene: TRBD2
V gene: TRBV20-1

CDR3 protein: CASSLRHNQEGYTF
CDR3 DNA: TGTGCCAGCAGTTTAAGGCACAACCAGGAAGGCTACACCTTC
J gene: TRBJ1-2
clone size: many
D gene: -
V gene: TRBV12-3/TRBV12-4

CDR3 protein: CASSGGVSASRLF
CDR3 DNA: TGTGCCAGCAGTGGGGGGGTATCGGCAAGTCGACTTTTT
J gene: TRBJ1-4
clone size: many
D gene: -
V gene: TRBV2

CDR3 protein: CASSSAGTSFGEQFF
CDR3 DNA: TGTGCCAGCAGCTCAGCCGGGACTAGTTTTGGTGAGCAGTTCTTC
J gene: TRBJ2-1
clone size: many
D gene: TRBD2
V gene: TRBV9

CDR3 protein: CASSYSFEGYGYTF
CDR3 DNA: TGTGCCAGCAGTTACTCGTTTGAGGGCTATGGCTACACCTTC
J gene: TRBJ1-2
clone size: many
D gene: -
V gene: TRBV6-5

CDR3 protein: CASSLNGHRYGYTF
CDR3 DNA: TGTGCCAGCAGCCTAAACGGGCACAGATATGGCTACACCTTC
J gene: TRBJ1-2
clone size: -
D gene: -
V gene: TRBV7-2

CDR3 protein: CASSYRDQPQHF
CDR3 DNA: TGTGCCAGCAGTTACAGGGATCAGCCCCAGCATTTT
J gene: TRBJ1-5
clone size: many
D gene: -
V gene: TRBV6-2/TRBV6-3

CDR3 protein: CASSQEPGPGRQFF
CDR3 DNA: TGCGCCAGCAGCCAAGAACCCGGGCCAGGGAGGCAGTTCTTC
J gene: TRBJ2-1
clone size: many
D gene: -
V gene: TRBV4-3

CDR3 protein: CASSQAGTRGEQYF
CDR3 DNA: TGTGCCAGCAGCCAAGCGGGGACTAGGGGCGAGCAGTACTTC
J gene: TRBJ2-7
clone size: many
D gene: TRBD2
V gene: TRBV3-1

CDR3 protein: CASSLRHSDNEQFF
CDR3 DNA: TGCGCCAGCAGCTTGAGACACTCCGACAATGAGCAGTTCTTC
J gene: TRBJ2-1
clone size: -
D gene: -
V gene: TRBV5-1

CDR3 protein: CASSSFPGLLLNEQFF
CDR3 DNA: TGTGCCAGCAGCAGCTTCCCGGGACTACTCCTAAATGAGCAGTTCTTC
J gene: TRBJ2-1
clone size: many
D gene: TRBD2
V gene: TRBV7-2

CDR3 protein: CASTLGSYSPLHF
CDR3 DNA: TGTGCCAGCACCTTAGGTAGTTATTCACCCCTCCACTTT
J gene: TRBJ1-6
clone size: many
D gene: -
V gene: TRBV7-9

CDR3 protein: CASSPLSGDNYNEQFF
CDR3 DNA: TGTGCCAGCAGCCCCCTTAGCGGGGACAACTACAATGAGCAGTTCTTC
J gene: TRBJ2-1
clone size: -
D gene: TRBD2
V gene: TRBV9

CDR3 protein: CAISEPPGAGRAGGTQYF
CDR3 DNA: TGTGCCATCAGTGAGCCTCCCGGAGCGGGAAGGGCAGGTGGGACGCAGTATTTT
J gene: TRBJ2-3
clone size: many
D gene: TRBD2
V gene: TRBV10-3

CDR3 protein: CASSMTGHWWDTQYF
CDR3 DNA: TGCGCCAGCAGCATGACGGGTCACTGGTGGGATACGCAGTATTTT
J gene: TRBJ2-3
clone size: many
D gene: -
V gene: TRBV5-1